The present T cell receptor beta chain was sequenced within a study of cytomegalovirus exposure and HLA in healthy donors. Details on this clone: Its antigen is as yet unknown. Different DNA sequences within this sample yield the same CDR3.

The CDR3 runs to 15 residues. Unmatched junction bases numbered 3, after V lost 5 bases and J lost 0 bases. The germline gives CDR1 SGHNT, CDR2 YYREEE (reference sequence). Both 60 Vbeta primers and 13 Jbeta primers went into the PCR. Measured with immunoSEQ multiplex PCR; TCRdb has only the in-frame clones, and not every one. The table records about 110,000 clones, approximately 80% of them present only once. Notes on the study in general: Researchers had no immune exposure information except CMV serostatus available. Both high specificity and high sensitivity reportedly marked the classifier's diagnosis of cytomegalovirus status. Earlier analysis found most TCR beta V segments productive about 87% or about 30% of the time.

Sequencing input: PBMCs. This chain links TRBV5-4 with TRBJ2-2; 8 nucleotides align to TRBD1. The source of this sequence is a woman aged 30 to 39 in good health and CMV-seronegative. For the CDR3, the DNA is TGTGCCAGCAGTCCAGGGGGCGCGAACACCGGGGAGCTGTTTTTT. This codes for CASSPGGANTGELFF.